Sequencing of this T cell receptor (beta chain) was carried out in a study of T-cell reconstitution after alpha-beta-depleted transplantation in children. This clonotype was picked up a small number of times. This sample's TCRbeta library carried unique molecular identifier barcodes. MiXCR, applied by TCRdb to the PCR reads, yields one record per CDR3 protein. The profile shows about 610,000 distinct CDR3 sequences, roughly a tenth of them singletons. V lost 8 bases and J 0 bases, leaving 11 bases between the germline ends. This CDR3 comprises 13 residues. The J gene is TRBJ2-7, the V gene TRBV12-3 or TRBV12-4, with D possibly being TRBD1 (5 bases). This specimen consisted of PBMCs from the stem cell graft donor, obtained from the stem cell graft. This receptor was taken from a human donor who donated a stem cell graft to a child with acute myeloid leukemia. The CDR3, as DNA: TGTGCCAGCCGCGTTGACAGCTCCTACGAGCAGTACTTC. Its protein is CASRVDSSYEQYF.